This T cell receptor (beta chain) is drawn from a study of CD8+ T cells in alopecia areata. Both CD4+ and CD8+ T cells were separated by sorting PBMCs. The CDR3 is 14 residues long. The germline gives CDR1 SNHLY, CDR2 FYNNEI. The V gene end was trimmed by 4 bases and the J gene end by 6 bases; junction bases not matched to a gene: 8. Sequencing relied on a cDNA template that was reverse transcribed from extracted RNA. Produced via immunoSEQ multiplex PCR; TCRdb's table is partial and in-frame only. Of 200,000 or so clones in the sample, around three fifths were seen once. The TCR was taken from a human donor in good health. The sample comprised CD8+ T cells sorted from blood. The genes are TRBV2 and TRBJ2-5, with TRBD1 matching over 7 bases. The CDR3 region is CASSGWDSSKTQYF. CDR3 bases: TGTGCCAGCAGTGGCTGGGACAGTTCCAAGACCCAGTACTTC. Looking up the rest from reference TRBV2 and TRBJ2-5 gives the full variable domain: EPEVTQTPSHQVTQMGQEVILRCVPISNHLYFYWYRQILGQKVEFLVSFYNNEISEKSEIFDDQFSVERPDGSNFTLKIRSTKLEDSAMYFCASSGWDSSKTQYFGPGTRLLVL.